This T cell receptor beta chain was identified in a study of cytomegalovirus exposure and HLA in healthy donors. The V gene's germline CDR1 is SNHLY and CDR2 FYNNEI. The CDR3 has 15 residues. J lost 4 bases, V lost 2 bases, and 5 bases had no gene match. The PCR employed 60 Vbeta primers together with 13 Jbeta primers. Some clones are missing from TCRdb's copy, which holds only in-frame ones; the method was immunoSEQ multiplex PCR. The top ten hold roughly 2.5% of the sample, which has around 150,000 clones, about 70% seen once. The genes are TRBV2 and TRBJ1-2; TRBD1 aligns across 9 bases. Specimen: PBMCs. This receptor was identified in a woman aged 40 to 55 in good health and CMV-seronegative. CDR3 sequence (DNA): TGTGCCAGCAGTGAAATAGGGACAGGGATCTATGGCTACACCTTC. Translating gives CASSEIGTGIYGYTF.